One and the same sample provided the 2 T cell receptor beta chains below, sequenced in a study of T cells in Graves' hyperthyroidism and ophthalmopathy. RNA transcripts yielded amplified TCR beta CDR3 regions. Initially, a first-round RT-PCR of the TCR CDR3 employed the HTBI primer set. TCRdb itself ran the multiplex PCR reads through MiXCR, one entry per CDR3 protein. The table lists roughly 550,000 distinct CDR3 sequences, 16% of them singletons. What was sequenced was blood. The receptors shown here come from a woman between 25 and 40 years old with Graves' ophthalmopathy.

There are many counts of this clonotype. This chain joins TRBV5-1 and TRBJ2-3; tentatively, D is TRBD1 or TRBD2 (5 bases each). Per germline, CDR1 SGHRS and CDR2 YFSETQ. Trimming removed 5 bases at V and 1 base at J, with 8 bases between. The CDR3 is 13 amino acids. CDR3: CASSGTRTDTQYF. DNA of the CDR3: TGCGCCAGCAGTGGGACCCGCACAGATACGCAGTATTTT. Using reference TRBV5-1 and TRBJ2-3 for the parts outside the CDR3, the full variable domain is KAGVTQTPRYLIKTRGQQVTLSCSPISGHRSVSWYQQTPGQGLQFLFEYFSETQRNKGNFPGRFSGRQFSNSRSEMNVSTLELGDSALYLCASSGTRTDTQYFGPGTRLTVL.

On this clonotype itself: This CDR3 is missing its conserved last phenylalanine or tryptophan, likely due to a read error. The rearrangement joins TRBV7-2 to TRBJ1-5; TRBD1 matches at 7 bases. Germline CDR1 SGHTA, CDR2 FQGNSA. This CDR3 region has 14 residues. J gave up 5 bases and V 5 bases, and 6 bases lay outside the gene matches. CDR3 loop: CASSTGQVHQPQHL. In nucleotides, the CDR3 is TGTGCCAGCAGCACAGGACAGGTCCATCAGCCCCAGCATCTT.